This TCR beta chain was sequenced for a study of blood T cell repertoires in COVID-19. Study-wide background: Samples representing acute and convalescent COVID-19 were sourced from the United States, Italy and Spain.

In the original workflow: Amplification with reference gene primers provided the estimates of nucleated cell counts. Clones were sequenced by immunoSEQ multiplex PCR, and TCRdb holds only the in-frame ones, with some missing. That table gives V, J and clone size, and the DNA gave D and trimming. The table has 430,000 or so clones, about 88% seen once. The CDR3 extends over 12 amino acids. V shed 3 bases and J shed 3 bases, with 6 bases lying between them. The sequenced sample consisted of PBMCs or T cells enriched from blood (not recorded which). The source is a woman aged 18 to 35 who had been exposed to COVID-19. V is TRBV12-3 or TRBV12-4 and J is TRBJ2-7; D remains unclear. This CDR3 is CASSFFLYEQYF. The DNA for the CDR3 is TGTGCCAGCAGTTTCTTCCTCTACGAGCAGTACTTC.